This T cell receptor (beta chain) derives from a study of blood T cell repertoires in COVID-19. Study-level information: Specimens from acute and convalescent COVID-19 originated in the United States, Italy and Spain. In each case, the material was cDNA or gDNA derived from T cells, B-cell-depleted T cells, or PBMCs.

The germline V gene encodes CDR1 KGHDR and CDR2 SFDVKD. The CDR3 is 14 amino acids. The V gene lost 6 bases and the J gene lost 10 bases, with 20 bases spanning the gap. Authors' analysis steps: Counts of nucleated cells, estimated from reference gene primer amplification, were obtained. Profiling relied on immunoSEQ multiplex PCR, and the TCRdb table lists in-frame clones only, not all of them. V, J and clone size were drawn from that table, and D and trimming were deduced from the DNA. The sample has a few hundred thousand clones; 89% are singletons. This sequence was found in a man aged 18 to 29 who had recovered from COVID-19. The chain joins TRBV24-1 to TRBJ2-5; a possible D gene is TRBD1 (6 bases). The sequenced material came from peripheral blood. CDR3 sequence: CATSSWDTPGGQYF. In DNA form, the CDR3 reads TGTGCCACCAGTTCTTGGGACACTCCTGGAGGCCAGTACTTC.